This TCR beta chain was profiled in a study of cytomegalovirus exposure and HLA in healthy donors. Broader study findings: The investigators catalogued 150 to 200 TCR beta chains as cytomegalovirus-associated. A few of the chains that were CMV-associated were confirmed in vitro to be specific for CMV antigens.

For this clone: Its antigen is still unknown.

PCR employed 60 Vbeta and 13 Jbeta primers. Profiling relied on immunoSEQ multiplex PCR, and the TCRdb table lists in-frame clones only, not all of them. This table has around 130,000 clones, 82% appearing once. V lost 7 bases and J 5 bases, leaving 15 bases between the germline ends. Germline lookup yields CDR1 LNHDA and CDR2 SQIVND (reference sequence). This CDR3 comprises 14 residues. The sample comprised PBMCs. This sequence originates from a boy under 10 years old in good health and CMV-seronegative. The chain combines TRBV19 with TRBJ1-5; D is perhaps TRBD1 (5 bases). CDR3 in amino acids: CASIRYGGDQPQHF. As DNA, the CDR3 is TGTGCCAGTATCCGATACGGGGGTGATCAGCCCCAGCATTTT. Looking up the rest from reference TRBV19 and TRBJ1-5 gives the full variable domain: DGGITQSPKYLFRKEGQNVTLSCEQNLNHDAMYWYRQDPGQGLRLIYYSQIVNDFQKGDIAEGYSVSREKKESFPLTVTSAQKNPTAFYLCASIRYGGDQPQHFGDGTRLSIL.